These 26 T cell receptor beta chains were all obtained from the same sample, sequenced in a study of glioma-infiltrating T cells after dendritic cell vaccination. The time point here: after dendritic cell vaccination, including at tumor progression/relapse. The repertoire was sequenced with immunoSEQ multiplex PCR; TCRdb's copy has only in-frame clones and lacks some. The sample lists over 75,000 clones, roughly four fifths occurring once. Sequencing was performed on blood, taken after dendritic cell vaccination. The source of these receptors is a human donor with glioblastoma.

The V call is TRBV27, the J call TRBJ2-7; 10 bases fit TRBD1. Germline V lookup: CDR1 MNHEY, CDR2 SMNVEV (reference sequence). This CDR3 is built from 15 residues. With 7 bases clipped from V and 3 bases from J, the junction kept 9 bases outside the gene matches. CDR3 nucleotides: TGTGCCAGCAAGCGGACGGGACAGGGGTTCTACGAGCAGTACGTC. Translated: CASKRTGQGFYEQYV.

Only a few counts were recorded for this clone. This rearrangement joins TRBV19 to TRBJ2-1; the match to TRBD2 covers 7 bases. The CDR3 totals 17 residues. J lost 2 bases, V lost 3 bases, and 10 bases had no gene match. Germline V gene sequence: CDR1 LNHDA, CDR2 SQIVND (reference sequence). The CDR3 here is CASSIQVRGRTYNEQFF. In DNA form, the CDR3 reads TGTGCCAGTAGTATTCAGGTGCGCGGGAGAACCTACAATGAGCAGTTCTTC.

The V call is TRBV29-1, the J call TRBJ2-1; D gene uncertain. Germline V gene sequence: CDR1 SQVTM, CDR2 ANQGSEA. Trimming shortened V by 5 bases and J by 0 bases, and 17 bases separated the two germline ends. This CDR3 comprises 16 residues. In DNA, the CDR3 is TGCAGCGTTTACGGGTGGCAGCGCCTCTCCTACAATGAGCAGTTCTTC. It translates to CSVYGWQRLSYNEQFF.

There are a few counts of this clone. The chain joins TRBV5-1 to TRBJ1-5; D may be TRBD1 (5 bases). In germline, CDR1 is SGHRS, CDR2 YFSETQ. V gave up 1 base and J gave up 4 bases, with 9 bases separating them. The CDR3 is 14 amino acids. As DNA, the CDR3 is TGCGCCAGCAGCTTGTCCGGGGGAAATCAGCCCCAGCATTTT. This encodes CASSLSGGNQPQHF.

V and J are TRBV6-1 and TRBJ1-1, with D uncertain. This CDR3 contains 14 residues. V was trimmed by 5 bases and J by 1 base, leaving 11 bases between them. The germline CDR1 and CDR2 sequences are MNHNS and SASEGT. The CDR3 DNA reads TGTGCCAGCAGTCGAGTGGGCTCGAACACTGAAGCTTTCTTT. Its protein product is CASSRVGSNTEAFF.

This chain links TRBV6-1 with TRBJ2-5; 10 positions match TRBD1. From germline, CDR1 is MNHNS and CDR2 SASEGT. The V and J ends lost 3 bases and 6 bases, in that order; junction bases with no gene match: 7. This CDR3 has 15 amino acids. The CDR3: CASSDRTGGPKTQYF. The DNA of the CDR3 is TGTGCCAGCAGTGATAGGACAGGGGGACCTAAGACCCAGTACTTC.

The V and J genes are TRBV14 and TRBJ1-4; D is unclear. V lost 0 bases and J lost 8, with 13 bases in between. Germline assignment: CDR1 SGHDN and CDR2 FVKESK. This CDR3 spans 15 amino acids. Here the CDR3 reads CASSQENTWFEKLFF. The DNA of the CDR3 is TGTGCCAGCAGCCAAGAAAACACCTGGTTCGAAAAACTGTTTTTT.

The gene calls are TRBV6-5 and TRBJ2-7; 11 positions agree with TRBD2. V trimming: 4 bases; J trimming: 2 bases; junction bases outside the gene matches: 7. The germline gives CDR1 MNHEY, CDR2 SVGAGI. This CDR3 has 16 residues. CDR3 amino acids: CASSFKTSGIAYEQYV. CDR3 in DNA: TGTGCCAGCAGTTTCAAGACTAGCGGGATCGCCTACGAGCAGTACGTC.

In its sample, this clone was seen once. The chain joins TRBV5-1 to TRBJ2-2; TRBD2 matches 7 bases. The germline gives CDR1 SGHRS, CDR2 YFSETQ. CDR3 size: 13 residues. V dropped 3 bases and J dropped 7; count of bases not matched to a gene: 3. CDR3 amino acids: CASSSLASGELFF. CDR3 nucleotide sequence: TGCGCCAGCAGCTCACTAGCGAGCGGGGAGCTGTTTTTT. Using reference TRBV5-1 and TRBJ2-2 for the parts outside the CDR3, the full variable domain is KAGVTQTPRYLIKTRGQQVTLSCSPISGHRSVSWYQQTPGQGLQFLFEYFSETQRNKGNFPGRFSGRQFSNSRSEMNVSTLELGDSALYLCASSSLASGELFFGEGSRLTVL.

V usage is TRBV7-8 and J usage is TRBJ2-1; no firm D call. The germline V and J ends were trimmed by 5 bases and 8 bases, with 13 bases remaining between them. The V gene's germline CDR1 is SGHVS and CDR2 FQNEAQ. The CDR3 spans 13 residues. The CDR3 reads CASSTTPKDEQFF. In DNA, the CDR3 is TGTGCCAGCAGCACGACACCGAAGGATGAGCAGTTCTTC.

The chain is built from TRBV2 and TRBJ1-3, with TRBD1 matching 8 bases. The CDR3 spans 16 residues. Germline assignment: CDR1 SNHLY and CDR2 FYNNEI. Trimming removed 5 bases from V and 3 bases from J; junction bases left unmatched: 9. The CDR3 DNA reads TGTGCCAGCAGTTCTCAGGGTACAGGGGGTGGAAACACCATATATTTT. Encoded protein: CASSSQGTGGGNTIYF.

J is TRBJ1-3 and V is TRBV5-1, with a possible D match to TRBD1 (5 bases). V was shortened by 4 bases and J by 4 bases, with 15 bases between the two germline ends. This CDR3 is built from 15 residues. CDR1 and CDR2 from the germline V gene are SGHRS and YFSETQ. CDR3 bases: TGCGCCAGCAGCCAGACAGCCCTGGGCGGAAACACCATATATTTT. Its protein product is CASSQTALGGNTIYF.

This clone has more than one count but fewer than ten. This chain links TRBV10-3 with TRBJ1-1; D ambiguous. This CDR3 comprises 14 residues. Trimming pared 4 bases from V and 1 base from J, leaving 10 bases between. Germline values: CDR1 ENHRY, CDR2 SYGVKD. The CDR3, as DNA: TGTGCCATCAGTGTTGCAGTAACGAACACTGAAGCTTTCTTT. Amino acid sequence: CAISVAVTNTEAFF.

On this clone: At one of its ends the junction is not consistent with the germline gene, which may arise from a read error. The chain combines TRBV7-6 with TRBJ2-1; 12 bases agree with TRBD2. Germline CDR1 reads SGHVS; CDR2 reads FNYEAQ. The CDR3 is 17 amino acids. The CDR3 spells CASSLVATTSGGTPRIF. The CDR3 nucleotides read TGTGCCAGCAGCTTAGTCGCCACGACTAGCGGGGGCACCCCGCGGATCTTC.

The gene calls are TRBV7-8 and TRBJ2-1, with 11 bases fitting TRBD2. This CDR3 contains 17 residues. The trim removed 5 bases at V and 4 bases at J, leaving 10 bases unmatched. Germline V gene lookup returns CDR1 SGHVS and CDR2 FQNEAQ. CDR3 region: CASSRGRLAGWYNEQFF. For the CDR3, the DNA is TGTGCCAGCAGCCGGGGGCGACTAGCGGGATGGTACAATGAGCAGTTCTTC.

The rearrangement links TRBV5-1 to TRBJ1-2; TRBD1 might be the D (6 bases). The germline V gene encodes CDR1 SGHRS and CDR2 YFSETQ. Trimming stripped 1 base from V and 0 bases from J, with 7 bases between. The CDR3 consists of 14 residues. The DNA for the CDR3 is TGCGCCAGCAGCTTGAGACAGGCTAACTATGGCTACACCTTC. Translating gives CASSLRQANYGYTF.

The chain is built from TRBV7-9 and TRBJ1-2, with D possibly being TRBD1 (5 bases). The CDR3 extends over 15 amino acids. V was trimmed by 3 bases and J by 0 bases, leaving 11 bases between them. The V gene's germline CDR1 is SEHNR and CDR2 FQNEAQ (reference sequence). The DNA for the CDR3 is TGTGCCAGCAGCTTTGGGGACTTTACTAACTATGGCTACACCTTC. This translates into CASSFGDFTNYGYTF.

The V call is TRBV19, the J call TRBJ1-2; TRBD1 agrees at 7 bases. Looked up from germline, CDR1 is LNHDA and CDR2 is SQIVND (reference sequence). Losses at the gene ends were 6 bases for V and 8 bases for J; bases not matched to a gene: 27. This CDR3 is 19 amino acids long. CDR3 sequence reads: CASSSPAFLSGQRSPGYTF. The CDR3 DNA is TGTGCCAGTAGCTCACCGGCTTTCCTCTCGGGACAGCGTTCCCCCGGCTACACCTTC.

This clone has only a few counts. The gene calls are TRBV2 and TRBJ2-5, with D maybe TRBD1 (5 bases). Trimming removed 6 bases at V and 7 bases at J, with 21 bases between. The CDR3 runs to 15 residues. Germline V CDR1 and CDR2: SNHLY, FYNNEI. CDR3: CASSPTDILWGTQYF. The CDR3 nucleotides are TGTGCCAGCAGCCCCACGGACATTCTATGGGGGACCCAGTACTTC.

The CDR3 coding sequence is TGTGCCAGCAGTCCGGAGGCAGACGTCGGAAACACCATATATTTT. Protein: CASSPEADVGNTIYF. This chain uses TRBV27 with TRBJ1-3; D not certain. V was trimmed by 5 bases and J by 4 bases, leaving 15 bases between them. Germline CDR1 is MNHEY and CDR2 is SMNVEV (reference sequence). The CDR3 contains 15 residues.

The chain couples TRBV15 to TRBJ1-6, with D unresolved. Germline V gives CDR1 LNHNV, CDR2 YYDKDF (reference sequence). Trimming took off 0 bases at V and 6 bases at J, with 12 bases between the two ends. This CDR3 spans 16 amino acids. The CDR3 sequence is CATSREYQATNSPLHF. DNA for the CDR3: TGTGCCACCAGCAGAGAGTATCAGGCCACTAATTCACCCCTCCACTTT.

The genes are TRBV19 and TRBJ2-5; 10 bases fit TRBD1. The CDR3 sequence is 15 residues long. Germline loops: CDR1 LNHDA, CDR2 SQIVND (reference sequence). Germline trimming cut 4 bases from V and 3 bases from J; bases unmatched to any gene: 5. CDR3 sequence reads: CASSTRQGAEETQYF. The CDR3 nucleotides are TGTGCCAGTAGTACCAGACAGGGGGCGGAAGAGACCCAGTACTTC.

The table lists this clone with a few counts. The V gene is TRBV6-5, the J gene TRBJ1-6, with 7 bases that match TRBD1. The V gene's germline CDR1 is MNHEY and CDR2 SVGAGI. V was clipped by 8 bases and J by 7 bases; unmatched bases: 11. The CDR3 runs 15 residues. For the CDR3, the DNA is TGTGCCAGCGGGCTACAGGGGAGGTTCAATTCACCCCTCCACTTT. This translates into CASGLQGRFNSPLHF.

V and J are TRBV14 and TRBJ2-3; D not resolved. Germline values: CDR1 SGHDN, CDR2 FVKESK. Trimming cost V 0 bases and J 5 bases, with 12 bases left between them. The CDR3 is made up of 15 amino acids. The CDR3 spells CASSQDRRRVDTQYF. The CDR3 nucleotides are TGTGCCAGCAGCCAAGATCGTCGAAGAGTAGATACGCAGTATTTT.

V gene TRBV29-1 combines with J gene TRBJ2-3, with TRBD2 identical over 13 bases. V gave up 6 bases and J gave up 6 bases; unmatched junction bases: 12. Germline CDR1 is SQVTM and CDR2 is ANQGSEA. This CDR3 region has 16 residues. This CDR3 is CSVKGLAGKIGDTQYF. In DNA form, the CDR3 reads TGCAGCGTGAAGGGACTAGCGGGAAAAATTGGCGATACGCAGTATTTT.

This clone was counted a single time. This chain connects TRBV6-6 to TRBJ1-2; maybe TRBD1 (6 bases). Trimming removed 5 bases at V and 3 bases at J, with 10 bases between. The CDR3 has 13 residues. Germline V CDR1 and CDR2: MNHNY, SVGAGI (reference sequence). The CDR3 spells CASSIQGDYGYTF. CDR3 nucleotide sequence: TGTGCCAGCAGTATACAGGGAGACTATGGCTACACCTTC.